One sample yielded the 6 T cell receptor beta chains listed below, sequenced in a study of cytomegalovirus exposure and HLA in healthy donors. 13 Jbeta primers and 60 Vbeta primers were used for the PCR. Sequenced by immunoSEQ multiplex PCR; TCRdb stores in-frame clones only, minus some. The data contain about 140,000 clones, 80% of them seen just once; the ten biggest clones take up about 2%. The sequenced sample consisted of PBMCs. These receptors originate from a man aged 30 to 39 in good health and CMV-seronegative.

The rearrangement uses TRBV4-1 and TRBJ2-5; no clear D. The end of the DNA is better explained by TRBJ2-7, so the J call may be wrong. The germline V gene has CDR1 MGHRA and CDR2 YSYEKL. The CDR3 runs 13 residues. CDR3 in amino acids: CASSQGQDYEQYF. The DNA for the CDR3 is TGCGCCAGCAGCCAAGGACAAGACTACGAGCAGTACTTC.

The V and J genes are TRBV19 and TRBJ2-5; weak D call: TRBD2 (5 bases). The CDR3 extends over 14 amino acids. The germline V gene has CDR1 LNHDA and CDR2 SQIVND (reference sequence). Trimming cost V 2 bases and J 4 bases, with 11 bases left between them. The CDR3, as DNA: TGTGCCAGTAGTATACTAGCCACTGTAGAGACCCAGTACTTC. Protein product: CASSILATVETQYF.

This clone showed up just once. The CDR3, as DNA: TGTGCCAGCAGCGTAGGGCTAGCGGGAGAGGACGAGCAGTACTTC. It specifies CASSVGLAGEDEQYF. The chain combines TRBV9 with TRBJ2-7; 10 positions match TRBD2. This CDR3 is built from 15 residues. J gave up 5 bases and V 0 bases, and 5 bases lay outside the gene matches. Germline-derived CDR1 and CDR2 are SGDLS and YYNGEE.

The gene calls are TRBV28 and TRBJ2-7; 8 bases are a match to TRBD2. The CDR3 runs to 15 residues. Germline V gene lookup returns CDR1 MDHEN and CDR2 SYDVKM. Trimming cost V 2 bases and J 5 bases; bases outside gene matches: 8. CDR3 region: CASSLRAGGFHEQYF. CDR3 nucleotide sequence: TGTGCCAGCAGTTTACGGGCGGGAGGATTCCACGAGCAGTACTTC.

The chain recombines TRBV15 with TRBJ2-3, with D tentatively TRBD2 (7 bases). The CDR3 runs 15 residues. Per germline, CDR1 LNHNV and CDR2 YYDKDF (reference sequence). V gave up 1 base and J gave up 3 bases, with 11 bases separating them. The CDR3 nucleotides read TGTGCCACCAGCAGAGGGACAGCGGGGACAGATACGCAGTATTTT. Translating gives CATSRGTAGTDTQYF.

V gene TRBV27 combines with J gene TRBJ2-7; perhaps TRBD2 as D (5 bases). The CDR3 covers 15 residues. Deletions cut 5 bases from V and 3 bases from J, with 17 bases between. CDR1 and CDR2 from the germline V gene are MNHEY and SMNVEV (reference sequence). The chain's CDR3 is CASSTTQGGRYEQYF. As DNA, the CDR3 is TGTGCCAGCAGTACCACCCAAGGCGGGCGCTACGAGCAGTACTTC.